The TCR beta chain under discussion was sequenced for a study of blood T cell repertoires in COVID-19. About the research overall: COVID-19 samples collected from the United States, Italy and Spain covered acute and convalescent phases. PBMCs, B-cell-depleted T cells, or T cells provided the cDNA or gDNA that made up the material.

V shed 0 bases and J shed 7 bases, with 13 bases lying between them. Germline CDR1 is SGDLS and CDR2 is YYNGEE. This CDR3 is built from 14 residues. Original processing notes: Counts of nucleated cells, estimated from reference gene primer amplification, were obtained. Assay: immunoSEQ multiplex PCR; the TCRdb copy retains only in-frame clones and omits some. For V, J and clone size, that table is used; D and trimming come from the DNA. The data show 120,000 or so clones, with approximately 77% seen just once and 7.9% held by the top ten. Material for sequencing was peripheral blood. The clonotype was recovered from a human donor in a cohort sampled during active COVID-19. The gene calls are TRBV9 and TRBJ1-1, with a weak D call TRBD1 (5 bases). CDR3 loop: CASSVAGAGNEAFF. DNA of the CDR3: TGTGCCAGCAGCGTAGCTGGGGCAGGCAATGAAGCTTTCTTT.